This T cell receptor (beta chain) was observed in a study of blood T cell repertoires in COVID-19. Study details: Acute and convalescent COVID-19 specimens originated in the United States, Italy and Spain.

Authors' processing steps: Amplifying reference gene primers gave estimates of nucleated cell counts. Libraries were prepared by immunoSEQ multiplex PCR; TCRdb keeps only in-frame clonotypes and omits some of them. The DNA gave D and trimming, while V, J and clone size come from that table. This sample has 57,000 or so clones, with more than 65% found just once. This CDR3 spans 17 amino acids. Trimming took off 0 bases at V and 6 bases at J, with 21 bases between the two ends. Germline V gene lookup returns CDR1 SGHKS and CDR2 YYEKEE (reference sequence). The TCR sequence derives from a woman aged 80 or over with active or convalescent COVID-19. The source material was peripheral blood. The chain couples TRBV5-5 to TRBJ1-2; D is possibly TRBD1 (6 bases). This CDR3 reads CASSLEGGGLALDGYTF. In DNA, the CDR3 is TGTGCCAGCAGCTTGGAAGGGGGAGGGTTAGCTCTAGATGGCTACACCTTC.